These 27 T cell receptor beta chains share one sample of origin, sequenced in a study of monozygotic twins with inflammatory bowel disease. TCRdb reprocessed the 5' RACE reads; each CDR3 protein has one entry and no DNA is given. The sample table includes approximately 330,000 distinct CDR3 sequences. The sample was blood. Source of these receptors: a human donor with ulcerative colitis or Crohn's disease, or a healthy co-twin of an affected twin (not recorded which).

The chain combines TRBV7-6 with TRBJ1-2; TCRdb designates TRBD1, a call that cannot be tested without DNA. The CDR3 runs to 14 residues. Germline V gives CDR1 SGHVS, CDR2 FNYEAQ. CDR3 loop: CASSSPGVRGGYTF.

This CDR3 reads CASSLGVSQNTEAFF. V usage is TRBV12-3 or TRBV12-4 and J usage is TRBJ1-1. The CDR3 length is 15 residues.

The gene calls are TRBV11-2 and TRBJ2-1; lacking DNA, the TRBD2 call made by TCRdb goes unchecked. The CDR3 has 15 amino acids. Per germline, CDR1 SGHAT and CDR2 FQNNGV. The CDR3 reads CASSSTSGGYNEQFF.

The gene calls are TRBV20-1 and TRBJ2-1; with no DNA, the TCRdb D assignment of TRBD1 cannot be verified. Per germline, CDR1 DFQATT and CDR2 SNEGSKA (reference sequence). The CDR3 runs 15 residues. The CDR3 sequence: CSANTRERSYNEQFF.

This chain connects TRBV5-4 to TRBJ2-1. This CDR3 comprises 11 residues. Germline CDR1 SGHNT, CDR2 YYREEE (reference sequence). The CDR3 sequence is CASTMGNEQFF.

The chain couples TRBV3-1 to TRBJ2-1; the D call of TRBD2 rests on TCRdb alone, since no DNA is present to check it. Germline assignment: CDR1 LGHDT and CDR2 YNNKEL (reference sequence). The CDR3 sequence is 15 residues long. This CDR3 is CASSHKRGGLNEQFF.

CDR3 amino acids: CAISYWTGGSHYGYTF. The V and J genes are TRBV27 and TRBJ1-2; without DNA, the TCRdb call of TRBD1 cannot be checked. This CDR3 region has 16 residues. Germline V gene data show CDR1 as MNHEY and CDR2 as SMNVEV (reference sequence).

The chain is built from TRBV5-4 and TRBJ2-6; TCRdb calls TRBD1, which cannot be checked without DNA. Per germline, CDR1 SGHNT and CDR2 YYREEE (reference sequence). This CDR3 contains 18 residues. This CDR3 is CASSLARGQGYGANVLTF.

The gene calls are TRBV29-1 and TRBJ1-4. The CDR3 is made up of 12 amino acids. CDR1 is SQVTM, CDR2 ANQGSEA, per germline. The CDR3 sequence: CSVSGFGEKLFF.

The genes are TRBV28 and TRBJ1-5; as DNA is missing, the TRBD1 call by TCRdb cannot be tested. CDR1 is MDHEN and CDR2 is SYDVKM in the germline V gene. CDR3 length: 15 amino acids. The CDR3 sequence is CASSTRQASNQPQHF.

V is TRBV14 and J is TRBJ1-2. CDR3 size: 15 residues. The V gene's germline CDR1 is SGHDN and CDR2 FVKESK. The CDR3 here is CASSQDRGFTNGYTF.

V is TRBV13 and J is TRBJ2-1; as DNA is missing, the TRBD2 call by TCRdb cannot be tested. Germline CDR1 and CDR2: PRHDT and FYEKMQ (reference sequence). This CDR3 spans 16 amino acids. CDR3 region: CASSLPGLDPYNEQFF.

The rearrangement uses TRBV5-4 and TRBJ2-3; checking the TCRdb D call of TRBD2 is not possible without DNA. Germline V gives CDR1 SGHNT, CDR2 YYREEE (reference sequence). The CDR3 length is 17 residues. The CDR3 sequence: CASRAMKASGGSNTQYF.

V and J are TRBV7-2 and TRBJ1-5. CDR3 size: 14 residues. Germline loops: CDR1 SGHTA, CDR2 FQGNSA. The CDR3 region is CASSIQDLGQPQHF.

V gene TRBV7-2 combines with J gene TRBJ2-3. The CDR3 totals 15 residues. CDR1 and CDR2 from the germline V gene are SGHTA and FQGNSA. The CDR3 loop reads CASSLDGANSDTQYF.

The chain employs TRBV5-1 and TRBJ2-5; TCRdb's D call, TRBD2, is unchecked because there is no DNA. The CDR3 is 16 amino acids. Germline V lookup: CDR1 SGHRS, CDR2 YFSETQ. This CDR3 is CASSFNPTLGQETQYF.

The CDR3: CASSTIGSQPQHF. This chain joins TRBV6-5 and TRBJ1-5. The CDR3 extends over 13 amino acids. The germline V gene encodes CDR1 MNHEY and CDR2 SVGAGI.

The rearrangement links TRBV20-1 to TRBJ2-1; TCRdb outputs TRBD2, but without DNA this stays unchecked. There are 12 residues in the CDR3. Germline V gene sequence: CDR1 DFQATT, CDR2 SNEGSKA (reference sequence). The CDR3 sequence: CSARGMAGEQFF.

The chain has TRBV9 and TRBJ2-2. The CDR3 runs to 15 residues. The germline V gene encodes CDR1 SGDLS and CDR2 YYNGEE. CDR3 region: CASSVEHRNTGELFF.

The V and J genes are TRBV3-1 and TRBJ1-3. Germline values: CDR1 LGHDT, CDR2 YNNKEL (reference sequence). The CDR3 length is 15 residues. The CDR3 reads CASSSRGLSGNTIYF.

This chain uses TRBV21-1 with TRBJ2-1. TRBV21-1 is a listed pseudogene. The CDR3 has 20 residues. CDR3 protein: CASSKVVGRHILYPYNEQFF.

The rearrangement joins TRBV21-1 to TRBJ1-1; the D gene TCRdb calls, TRBD1, cannot be checked with no DNA. TRBV21-1 is designated a pseudogene. CDR3 size: 23 residues. The CDR3 region is CASSNVSDSGQGSPTLLNTEAFF.

The J gene is TRBJ2-5, the V gene TRBV14. This CDR3 has 12 amino acids. Germline assignment: CDR1 SGHDN and CDR2 FVKESK. CDR3 in amino acids: CASSLSRQTQYF. The variable domain in full, completed from reference TRBV14 and TRBJ2-5, reads EAGVTQFPSHSVIEKGQTVTLRCDPISGHDNLYWYRRVMGKEIKFLLHFVKESKQDESGMPNNRFLAERTGGTYSTLKVQPAELEDSGVYFCASSLSRQTQYFGPGTRLLVL.

The genes are TRBV3-1 and TRBJ1-2. CDR3 length equals 13 residues. Germline CDR1 is LGHDT and CDR2 is YNNKEL (reference sequence). CDR3 protein: CASSPWTTTGYTF.

The V gene is TRBV12-3 or TRBV12-4, the J gene TRBJ1-1; TCRdb selects TRBD1, and the lack of DNA leaves this call unchecked. This CDR3 has 15 amino acids. The CDR3 protein is CASSLQGSLNTEAFF.

The chain couples TRBV5-1 to TRBJ2-7; the D call from TCRdb, TRBD1, cannot be confirmed without DNA. The CDR3 runs to 13 residues. Germline CDR1 is SGHRS and CDR2 is YFSETQ. This chain's CDR3 is CASSNWGSYEQYF.

This rearrangement joins TRBV28 to TRBJ2-1; the TCRdb D gene call, TRBD2, has no DNA to confirm it. The CDR3 consists of 14 residues. Per the germline V gene, CDR1 is MDHEN and CDR2 is SYDVKM. CDR3 in amino acids: CASSFQRPYNEQFF.